Listed here are 27 T cell receptor beta chains from one sample, sequenced in a study of glioma-infiltrating T cells after dendritic cell vaccination. Generated by immunoSEQ multiplex PCR, the TCRdb table keeps only in-frame clones and is missing some. The sample includes around 78,000 clones, roughly 85% of them seen just once. Time point of the sample: after dendritic cell vaccination, including at tumor progression/relapse. The sample consisted of blood, taken after dendritic cell vaccination. All receptors derive from a human donor with glioblastoma.

This clone was counted between two and nine times. The V call is TRBV10-3, the J call TRBJ2-1, with D uncertain. The ends were cut back, 2 bases at V and 12 bases at J, with 8 bases in the middle. The CDR3 is 11 amino acids. The germline V gene has CDR1 ENHRY and CDR2 SYGVKD. CDR3 residues: CAISEELWQFF. The CDR3 bases are TGTGCCATCAGTGAGGAGTTATGGCAGTTCTTC.

The rearrangement uses TRBV25-1 and TRBJ2-7; 8 nucleotides line up with TRBD1. Unmatched junction bases numbered 8, after V lost 5 bases and J lost 2 bases. The CDR3 extends over 15 amino acids. Germline V gene sequence: CDR1 MGHDK, CDR2 SYGVNS. The CDR3 DNA follows: TGTGCCAGCAGTAACTCAAGGACAGGGACCTACGAGCAGTACTTC. It translates to CASSNSRTGTYEQYF.

This clone appeared once. The chain combines TRBV6-6 with TRBJ2-1, with 7 bases fitting TRBD1. Trimming removed 0 bases from V and 4 bases from J; junction bases left unmatched: 6. The V gene's germline CDR1 is MNHNY and CDR2 SVGAGI (reference sequence). There are 16 residues in the CDR3. The CDR3 loop reads CASSYSGTVRYNEQFF. The CDR3 DNA reads TGTGCCAGCAGTTACTCAGGGACAGTCAGATACAATGAGCAGTTCTTC.

This clone has a single count. The chain couples TRBV7-8 to TRBJ2-7, with 9 bases fitting TRBD1. J was trimmed by 6 bases and V by 5 bases; bases with no gene match: 14. Germline loops: CDR1 SGHVS, CDR2 FQNEAQ. This CDR3 has 16 residues. CDR3 residues: CASSAEAGTGTTEQYF. DNA for the CDR3: TGTGCCAGCAGCGCCGAAGCCGGGACAGGGACAACCGAGCAGTACTTC.

This clone was found once. This sequence joins TRBV6-6 and TRBJ2-7; maybe TRBD1 (5 bases). V gave up 2 bases and J gave up 6 bases, with 17 bases separating them. This CDR3 has 15 residues. Germline V lookup: CDR1 MNHNY, CDR2 SVGAGI (reference sequence). The CDR3 bases are TGTGCCAGCAGTTACGCCCCGCAGGGTTCGGTCGAGCAGTACTTC. It encodes CASSYAPQGSVEQYF.

This rearrangement joins TRBV2 to TRBJ2-3, with TRBD2 matching over 14 bases. CDR3 size: 17 residues. Germline CDR1 is SNHLY and CDR2 is FYNNEI. V was clipped by 5 bases and J by 1 base; unmatched bases: 5. CDR3 sequence reads: CASSRLAGGPGTDTQYF. The CDR3 nucleotides are TGTGCCAGCAGTAGACTAGCGGGGGGGCCGGGCACAGATACGCAGTATTTT.

The chain carries TRBV18 and TRBJ2-7, with 13 bases that match TRBD2. V lost 2 bases and J lost 0; bases outside the gene matches: 4. CDR1 and CDR2 (germline): KGHSH, LQKENI. This CDR3 comprises 17 residues. The CDR3, as DNA: TGTGCCAGCTCACCAACGGGACTAGCGGGGAACTCCTACGAGCAGTACTTC. Its translation is CASSPTGLAGNSYEQYF.

This chain connects TRBV7-2 to TRBJ2-7; D not resolved. The V gene's germline CDR1 is SGHTA and CDR2 FQGNSA. V lost 1 base and J 7 bases, leaving 14 bases between the germline ends. The CDR3 contains 14 residues. CDR3 sequence: CASSLGPSPSEQYF. The CDR3 DNA reads as TGTGCCAGCAGCTTAGGGCCGTCCCCAAGTGAGCAGTACTTC.

J is TRBJ2-7 and V is TRBV28, with 7 bases fitting TRBD1. From germline, CDR1 is MDHEN and CDR2 SYDVKM. This CDR3 is built from 15 residues. With V trimmed by 6 bases and J by 4 bases, 12 bases remained unmatched. CDR3 loop: CASRPGQLMGYEQYF. The CDR3 nucleotides are TGTGCCAGCAGGCCGGGACAGCTGATGGGGTACGAGCAGTACTTC.

The chain recombines TRBV7-9 with TRBJ2-1; TRBD2 is a possible D gene (6 bases). V dropped 10 bases and J dropped 2 bases, with 18 bases sitting between them. Germline values: CDR1 SEHNR, CDR2 FQNEAQ (reference sequence). The CDR3 runs to 15 residues. The CDR3 loop is CATVAGIPPYNEQFF. The DNA of the CDR3 is TGTGCCACTGTTGCGGGGATCCCCCCCTACAATGAGCAGTTCTTC.

The chain combines TRBV7-9 with TRBJ1-1, with D hard to call. Trimming took off 6 bases at V and 0 bases at J, with 11 bases between the two ends. This CDR3 comprises 14 residues. Germline-derived CDR1 and CDR2 are SEHNR and FQNEAQ (reference sequence). CDR3 sequence reads: CASSPPRVNTEAFF. CDR3 nucleotide sequence: TGTGCCAGCAGTCCTCCGAGGGTGAACACTGAAGCTTTCTTT.

The rearrangement links TRBV5-5 to TRBJ2-6; TRBD1 matches 8 bases. The CDR3 covers 16 residues. The ends lost 5 bases at V and 2 bases at J; junction bases unmatched: 6. Germline V CDR1 and CDR2: SGHKS, YYEKEE (reference sequence). Here the CDR3 reads CASRRTGGAGANVLTF. CDR3 bases: TGTGCCAGCAGGCGTACAGGGGGTGCTGGGGCCAACGTCCTGACTTTC. The full variable domain, in which reference TRBV5-5 and TRBJ2-6 provide the parts outside the CDR3, is DAGVTQSPTHLIKTRGQQVTLRCSPISGHKSVSWYQQVLGQGPQFIFQYYEKEERGRGNFPDRFSARQFPNYSSELNVNALLLGDSALYLCASRRTGGAGANVLTFGAGSRLTVL.

For this clone: The same CDR3 arises from other DNA sequences in this sample as well. This sequence joins TRBV27 and TRBJ2-6, with D maybe TRBD1 (6 bases). Germline loops: CDR1 MNHEY, CDR2 SMNVEV (reference sequence). V gave up 0 bases and J gave up 1 base, with 10 bases separating them. This CDR3 is 17 amino acids long. The CDR3 sequence is CASSLSGGASGANVLTF. The CDR3, as DNA: TGTGCCAGCAGTTTATCTGGGGGCGCATCTGGGGCCAACGTCCTGACTTTC.

The chain carries TRBV5-6 and TRBJ2-7, with a tentative D call TRBD2 (5 bases). The CDR3 contains 13 residues. The V end lost 2 bases, the J end lost 0 bases, and 6 bases lay between the germline ends. The V gene's germline CDR1 is SGHDT and CDR2 YYEEEE. As DNA, the CDR3 is TGTGCCAGCAGCTTCGGGGTCTCCTACGAGCAGTACTTC. Translation: CASSFGVSYEQYF.

The chain employs TRBV7-2 and TRBJ2-1; possible D gene TRBD2, 6 bases. The V gene's germline CDR1 is SGHTA and CDR2 FQGNSA. CDR3 length: 13 amino acids. The germline V and J ends were trimmed by 6 bases and 0 bases, with 6 bases remaining between them. The CDR3 protein is CASRRDSYNEQFF. The CDR3 region has the DNA TGTGCCAGCAGGCGGGACTCCTACAATGAGCAGTTCTTC.

The chain uses TRBV28 and TRBJ2-7, with 9 bases matching TRBD1. CDR1 is MDHEN and CDR2 is SYDVKM in the germline V gene. V shed 8 bases and J 3 bases; nucleotides not matched to a gene: 11. The CDR3 totals 15 residues. The CDR3 loop reads CASCPGTGKNYEQYF. The CDR3 coding sequence is TGTGCCAGCTGCCCCGGGACAGGGAAAAACTACGAGCAGTACTTC.

This chain joins TRBV2 and TRBJ2-7; 8 bases match TRBD1. Germline assignment: CDR1 SNHLY and CDR2 FYNNEI. The CDR3 extends over 12 amino acids. The J segment lost 5 bases and the V segment lost 6 bases, leaving 3 bases of the junction unmatched. The CDR3 spells CASRGQGHEQYF. As DNA, the CDR3 is TGTGCCAGCAGAGGACAGGGCCACGAGCAGTACTTC.

This chain joins TRBV25-1 and TRBJ2-7; D unclear. The CDR3 is made up of 13 amino acids. Trimming took off 4 bases at V and 3 bases at J, with 10 bases between the two ends. The germline V gene has CDR1 MGHDK and CDR2 SYGVNS. CDR3 nucleotide sequence: TGTGCCAGCAGTGCGGCAGGAATCTACGAGCAGTACTTC. Protein product: CASSAAGIYEQYF.

This chain uses TRBV19 with TRBJ2-3; TRBD1 matches 7 bases. Germline V CDR1 and CDR2: LNHDA, SQIVND (reference sequence). CDR3 length equals 15 residues. Germline trimming cut 4 bases from V and 5 bases from J; bases unmatched to any gene: 9. The CDR3, as DNA: TGTGCCAGTAGTAGCGCGGTCTCAGGGGGAGATACGCAGTATTTT. It translates to CASSSAVSGGDTQYF.

CDR3 sequence reads: CASSPPGTGYTGELFF. For the CDR3, the DNA is TGTGCCAGCAGCCCGCCCGGGACAGGGTACACCGGGGAGCTGTTTTTT. The rearrangement links TRBV7-9 to TRBJ2-2; 9 bases align to TRBD1. The germline gives CDR1 SEHNR, CDR2 FQNEAQ (reference sequence). The CDR3 is 16 amino acids. V lost 5 bases to trimming and J lost 3 bases; unmatched junction nucleotides: 7.

The chain carries TRBV5-1 and TRBJ1-2; possible D gene TRBD1, 6 bases. This CDR3 is built from 13 residues. V was shortened by 5 bases and J by 5 bases, with 13 bases between the two germline ends. Looked up from germline, CDR1 is SGHRS and CDR2 is YFSETQ. The DNA for the CDR3 is TGCGCCAGCAGTGGGGGCTCGTCGTATGGCTACACCTTC. Its protein product is CASSGGSSYGYTF. The full variable domain, its missing parts supplied by reference TRBV5-1 and TRBJ1-2, is KAGVTQTPRYLIKTRGQQVTLSCSPISGHRSVSWYQQTPGQGLQFLFEYFSETQRNKGNFPGRFSGRQFSNSRSEMNVSTLELGDSALYLCASSGGSSYGYTFGSGTRLTVV.

The chain carries TRBV6-1 and TRBJ1-2; D gene ambiguous. This CDR3 has 15 amino acids. Germline CDR1 is MNHNS and CDR2 is SASEGT. V was pared by 10 bases and J by 7 bases, with 25 bases between. CDR3 amino acids: CATYTTPGVYSGYTF. The CDR3 DNA is TGTGCCACCTACACCACCCCCGGGGTTTATAGTGGCTACACCTTC.

In its sample, this clone was seen once. V is TRBV6-1 and J is TRBJ1-2; weak D call: TRBD1 (5 bases). Trimming took off 8 bases at V and 4 bases at J, with 14 bases between the two ends. The germline V gene encodes CDR1 MNHNS and CDR2 SASEGT. This CDR3 is built from 13 residues. CDR3 sequence: CASGMTEVYGYTF. Here the CDR3 DNA reads TGTGCCAGCGGGATGACAGAAGTCTATGGCTACACCTTC.

This chain links TRBV6-1 with TRBJ2-4; 9 nucleotides match TRBD1. The V and J ends lost 7 bases and 7 bases, in that order; junction bases with no gene match: 2. The CDR3 is 12 amino acids. From germline, CDR1 is MNHNS and CDR2 SASEGT. The CDR3 reads CASTDRGNIQYF. CDR3 in DNA: TGTGCCAGCACTGACAGGGGGAACATTCAGTACTTC.

The chain has TRBV12-5 and TRBJ1-2; TRBD1 matches 8 bases. Germline CDR1 LGHNT, CDR2 FRNRAP. J gave up 8 bases and V 7 bases, and 12 bases lay outside the gene matches. The CDR3 has 14 amino acids. The CDR3 coding sequence is TGTGCTAGTGCCACAGACAGGGGTCTTGGAGGCTACACCTTC. Amino acid sequence: CASATDRGLGGYTF.

The sample holds one count of this clone. The J gene is TRBJ2-7, the V gene TRBV28; 7 bases line up with TRBD1. The CDR3 totals 15 residues. The germline gives CDR1 MDHEN, CDR2 SYDVKM. The ends lost 2 bases at V and 3 bases at J; junction bases unmatched: 7. The CDR3 spells CASSLTGTADYEQYF. CDR3 DNA: TGTGCCAGCAGTTTAACCGGGACAGCCGACTACGAGCAGTACTTC.

CDR3 nucleotides: TGTGCCAGTACTCGGACTAGCGGGAGTATTGCCTACAATGAGCAGTTCTTC. Translating it yields CASTRTSGSIAYNEQFF. The V gene is TRBV19, the J gene TRBJ2-1, with 13 bases fitting TRBD2. This CDR3 has 17 amino acids. Germline V gene lookup returns CDR1 LNHDA and CDR2 SQIVND (reference sequence). After removal of 7 bases from V and 2 bases from J, the junction contained 8 bases not matched to a gene.